The rows below give T cell receptor beta chains drawn from one sample of a study of T cells in Graves' hyperthyroidism and ophthalmopathy. TCRdb reprocessed the multiplex PCR reads via MiXCR and lists one record per CDR3 protein. The sample lists 410,000 or so distinct CDR3 sequences; over 12% were seen once. Sample: blood. Source of these receptors: a man aged 18 to 30 with Graves' ophthalmopathy. CDR3s include the opening cysteine and the closing phenylalanine or tryptophan. D genes are given only for firm matches. Where a row states a size, it is once, few, many or the class of an expanded clone; other rows omit it.

>TRBJ1-3|TRBV5-8|TRBD1|many
TGTGCCAGCAGCTTCAGGGGGACTGCTGGAAACACCATATATTTT
CASSFRGTAGNTIYF
>TRBJ1-2|TRBV30|-|many
TGTGCCTGGACCCAGGTTGAGGGATCTGGCTACACCTTC
CAWTQVEGSGYTF
>TRBJ2-7|TRBV29-1|-|few
TGCAGCGTTGAGGTCGCGGAATCCTACGAGCAGTACTTC
CSVEVAESYEQYF
>TRBJ2-1|TRBV10-3|-|many
TGTGCCATCAGTGACGTAACGGAGTTCGAGTTCTTC
CAISDVTEFEFF
>TRBJ2-1|TRBV7-8|-|many
TGTGCCAGCAGCTTCCACCTTAGCGCGTCCTCTGAGCAGTTCTTC
CASSFHLSASSEQFF
>TRBJ2-7|TRBV6-2/TRBV6-3|TRBD1|-
TGTGCCAGCAGTTCACACAGGGGGCTAGGAGAGCAGTACTTC
CASSSHRGLGEQYF
>TRBJ2-7|TRBV6-1|TRBD2|many
TGTGCCAGCAGTGCCTCCCCGGGACTAGCGGGAGACGAGCAGTACTTC
CASSASPGLAGDEQYF
>TRBJ2-7|TRBV3-1|-|many
TGTGCCAGCAGCCACTACGGACTACCCTACGAGCAGTACTTC
CASSHYGLPYEQYF
>TRBJ1-1|TRBV6-1|-|few
TGTGCCACCTCCTTTGGTAGGAACACTGAAGCTTTCTTT
CATSFGRNTEAFF
>TRBJ2-3|TRBV6-5|TRBD2|many
TGTGCCAGCAGTTATACCTCGGGACTAGGGTCGGATACGCAGTATTTT
CASSYTSGLGSDTQYF
>TRBJ1-4|TRBV10-2|-|-
TGCGCCAGCAAAAGACAGGCAACTAATGAAAAACTGTTTTTT
CASKRQATNEKLFF
>TRBJ1-1|TRBV19|TRBD1|few
TGTGCCAGTAGTATCTTTTCGGGACAGGGAAACACTGAAGCTTTCTTT
CASSIFSGQGNTEAFF
>TRBJ1-2|TRBV19|TRBD1|-
TGTGCCAGTACAACCACGACAGGGTACTATGGCTACACCTTC
CASTTTTGYYGYTF
>TRBJ2-7|TRBV24-1|TRBD1|many
TGTGCCACCAGTGATGGGACAGGTCCCTACGAGCAGTACTTC
CATSDGTGPYEQYF
>TRBJ2-7|TRBV7-9|-|many
TGTGCCAGCAGCTTAGGGGCAGTAAAAACCTACGAGCAGTACTTC
CASSLGAVKTYEQYF
>TRBJ2-4|TRBV2|-|many
TGTGCCAGCAGTGAAGAGGGGCCGCGGACGGACATTCAGTACTTC
CASSEEGPRTDIQYF
>TRBJ1-2|TRBV28|TRBD1|many
TGTGCCAGCAGTTTAGGTGGACAGGTCTATGGCTACACCTTC
CASSLGGQVYGYTF
>TRBJ2-5|TRBV5-1|-|many
TGTGCCAGCAGCTTAGGGGGCGGGACCCAAGAGACCCAGTACTTC
CASSLGGGTQETQYF
>TRBJ1-2|TRBV11-2|-|many
TGTGCCAGCAGCTTAGTACAGGGACCTAACTATGGCTACACCTTC
CASSLVQGPNYGYTF
>TRBJ1-4|TRBV27|-|many
TGTGCCAGCATGGGGGGACGGATGGACAATAATGAAAAACTGTTTTTT
CASMGGRMDNNEKLFF
>TRBJ2-4|TRBV4-2|-|few
TGTGCCAGCAGCCAAGATATCGGACAGGAGGGCGGCAAAAACATTCAGTACTTC
CASSQDIGQEGGKNIQYF